Listed below are T cell receptor beta chains from one sample, sequenced in a study of T cells in Graves' hyperthyroidism and ophthalmopathy. TCRdb redid the calling of the multiplex PCR reads with MiXCR, one entry per CDR3 protein. The sample has fewer than 500,000 distinct CDR3 sequences, approximately 14% seen once; the top ten hold roughly an eighth. Sequenced input: blood. These TCRs come from a man aged 18 to 35 with Graves' ophthalmopathy. CDR3s include the opening cysteine and the closing phenylalanine or tryptophan. The D gene is left open where the match is weak. The size of a clone is reported for some rows only, either as once, few or many, or as a class for expanded clones.

D,J,V,size,DNA,CDR3
TRBD2,TRBJ2-2,TRBV11-3,few,TGTGCCAGCAGCACACCGACCCAGTCTAGCGGGGGGGCAGCCGGGGAGCTGTTTTTT,CASSTPTQSSGGAAGELFF
-,TRBJ1-1,TRBV6-2/TRBV6-3,many,TGTGCCAGCAGCAAAGCCACAGCCAACACTGAAGCTTTCTTT,CASSKATANTEAFF
-,TRBJ2-2,TRBV18,-,TGTGCCAGCTCACCCCCCCAGAACACCGGGGAGCTGTTTTTT,CASSPPQNTGELFF
-,TRBJ1-1,TRBV18,-,TGTGCCAGCTCACCCCGGGGGGGGGGGTCGAACACTGAAGCTTTCTTT,CASSPRGGGSNTEAFF
-,TRBJ1-5,TRBV16,many,TGTGCCAGCAGCCAACGCGATCGGGACGGGGTTCTCCTGTCCAATCAGCCCCAGCATTTT,CASSQRDRDGVLLSNQPQHF
-,TRBJ1-1,TRBV7-9,-,TGTGCCAGCAGTTTCGGTTCCAGGCCTGAAGCTTTCTTT,CASSFGSRPEAFF
-,TRBJ1-1,TRBV9,many,TGTGCCAGCAGCGTCAGTGGGACGGTGAACACTGAAGCTTTCTTT,CASSVSGTVNTEAFF
-,TRBJ2-3,TRBV2,many,TGTGCCAGCAGTGATGCGGAAGCAGATACGCAGTATTTT,CASSDAEADTQYF
-,TRBJ1-3,TRBV18,many,TGTGCCAGCTCACCACAGGGCCGAGGGTTGGACACCATATATTTT,CASSPQGRGLDTIYF
-,TRBJ1-5,TRBV7-9,many,TGTGCCAGCAGCTTACAGGGGACCGGCAATCAGCCCCAGCATTTT,CASSLQGTGNQPQHF
-,TRBJ2-7,TRBV29-1,-,TGCAGCGTTGGCGGGGGACAGGCGTACGAGCAGTACTTC,CSVGGGQAYEQYF
TRBD1,TRBJ1-4,TRBV7-9,-,TGTGCCAGCAGCTCGGGACAGGGGGGGACTAATGAAAAACTGTTTTTT,CASSSGQGGTNEKLFF
-,TRBJ1-6,TRBV9,-,TGTGCCAGCAGCAGCGAGCAGGGGAGCTCCTATAATTCACCCCTCCACTTT,CASSSEQGSSYNSPLHF
TRBD1,TRBJ1-2,TRBV29-1,few,TGCAGCGTTGGGACAGGTCGTAACTATGGCTACACCTTC,CSVGTGRNYGYTF
-,TRBJ1-1,TRBV5-1,many,TGCGCCAGCAGCTTGGGAGGGACATTGAACACTGAAGCTTTCTTT,CASSLGGTLNTEAFF
TRBD1,TRBJ2-7,TRBV9,many,TGTGCCAGCAGCGTAGGTGGGACAGTCTACGAGCAGTACTTC,CASSVGGTVYEQYF
-,TRBJ1-6,TRBV5-1,few,TGCGCCAGCTCAGACAGCCACCCTGGGGATTCACCCCTCCACTTT,CASSDSHPGDSPLHF
-,TRBJ1-1,TRBV3-1,many,TGTGCCAGCAGCCAAGAGAAGGGATGGACTGAAGCTTTCTTT,CASSQEKGWTEAFF
TRBD1,TRBJ1-5,TRBV2,many,TGTGCCAGCACCCCCAAGACAGGGAAGAGGGGGAGCAATCAGCCCCAGCATTTT,CASTPKTGKRGSNQPQHF
-,TRBJ2-7,TRBV6-1,few,TGTGCCAGCAGCCCAGGGCGGGGCGAGCAGTACTTC,CASSPGRGEQYF
-,TRBJ2-2,TRBV13,few,TGCGCCAGCAGCCAAGCGACGGGCTTGGGCACCTTTACCGGGGAGCTGTTTTTT,CASSQATGLGTFTGELFF
TRBD2,TRBJ2-3,TRBV7-2,many,TGTGCCAGCAGCGAAGGTGTAGCGGGACGCACAGATACGCAGTATTTT,CASSEGVAGRTDTQYF
-,TRBJ2-1,TRBV19,-,TGTGCCAGTACCCTGGACAGTCCCTTCTACAATGAGCAGTTCTTC,CASTLDSPFYNEQFF
TRBD2,TRBJ2-1,TRBV27,many,TGTGCCAGCCGCGTCGGGACTAGCGGGAACAATGAGCAGTTCTTC,CASRVGTSGNNEQFF
-,TRBJ2-7,TRBV3-1,many,TGTGCCAGCAGCCAATACATCAGCTACGAGCAGTACTTC,CASSQYISYEQYF
-,TRBJ1-2,TRBV12-3/TRBV12-4,many,TGTGCCAGCAGTGTGGCGTACAACCATGAGGGCTACACCTTC,CASSVAYNHEGYTF
-,TRBJ1-5,TRBV6-2/TRBV6-3,-,TGTGCCAGCAGTCGGGGGGTAAAGCCCCGGCATTTT,CASSRGVKPRHF
TRBD2,TRBJ2-1,TRBV3-1,many,TGTGCCAGCAGCCTAGGAGCGGGGATTATTAATGAGCAGTTCTTC,CASSLGAGIINEQFF
-,TRBJ2-7,TRBV6-6,few,TGTGCCAGCAGTTACTCGAACCTCTACGAGCAGTACTTC,CASSYSNLYEQYF
-,TRBJ1-1,TRBV18,many,TGTGCCAGCTCACCAGTACAGAACACTGAAGCTTTCTTT,CASSPVQNTEAFF
TRBD1,TRBJ1-2,TRBV6-5,-,TGTACCAGCAGCTACTCGGGGGACAGACACCTCTATGGCTACACCTTC,CTSSYSGDRHLYGYTF
-,TRBJ1-3,TRBV18,-,TGTGCCAGCTCACAACAGAGTATCTCTGGAAACACCATATATTTT,CASSQQSISGNTIYF
TRBD1,TRBJ1-4,TRBV6-4,-,TGTGCCAGCAGTCCCACAGGGGTTGAAAAACTGTTTTTT,CASSPTGVEKLFF
-,TRBJ1-2,TRBV29-1,many,TGCAGCGTTCGTCCCTACTATGGCTACACCTTC,CSVRPYYGYTF
-,TRBJ2-7,TRBV7-6,few,TGTGCCAGCAGCTTGGACCCTAAACGACCAGAGTCGTACGAGCAGTACTTC,CASSLDPKRPESYEQYF
-,TRBJ2-3,TRBV4-1,few,TGCGCCAGCAGCCCACAAACGTCCCCATCCACGGATACGCAGTATTTT,CASSPQTSPSTDTQYF
-,TRBJ2-7,TRBV5-4,-,TGTGCCAGCAGCTCTACATCGGACGAGCAGTACTTC,CASSSTSDEQYF
-,TRBJ2-7,TRBV5-1,many,TGCGCCAGCAGCTTGGGGACGGTCAACTACGAGCAGTACTTC,CASSLGTVNYEQYF
-,TRBJ1-1,TRBV30,-,TGTGCCTGGAGTTGGGGCAACACTGAAGCTTTCTTT,CAWSWGNTEAFF
TRBD2,TRBJ2-7,TRBV3-1,-,TGTGCCAGCAGCCCAGCGGGGGGAGGTTACGAGCAGTACTTC,CASSPAGGGYEQYF
-,TRBJ2-3,TRBV6-1,many,TGTGCCAGCAGTGGGTGGGCTGCCACAGATACGCAGTATTTT,CASSGWAATDTQYF
-,TRBJ2-1,TRBV5-8,few,TGTGCCAGCAGTTCCGCGGGCCAGGGGATCAATGAGCAGTTCTTC,CASSSAGQGINEQFF
-,TRBJ1-1,TRBV6-1,many,TGTGCCATCTTCCAGCCGAAAAGAATGAACACTGAAGCTTTCTTT,CAIFQPKRMNTEAFF
TRBD2,TRBJ2-2,TRBV20-1,few,TGCAGTGCTAGAGATCCCTTAGCGGGGACCCCCGGGGAGCTGTTTTTT,CSARDPLAGTPGELFF
-,TRBJ2-3,TRBV24-1,few,TGTGCCACCAGTGCGACAGATGGGACAGATACGCAGTATTTT,CATSATDGTDTQYF
TRBD1,TRBJ2-5,TRBV30,many,TGTGCCTGGAGTGTCGGACAGGGAGTAGAGACCCAGTACTTC,CAWSVGQGVETQYF
-,TRBJ2-5,TRBV29-1,many,TGCAGCGTTGTATCATGGCTCCAGACCCAGTACTTC,CSVVSWLQTQYF
TRBD1,TRBJ2-5,TRBV27,few,TGTGCCAGCCGTCCGAGTTATATGGGACAGAGAAGGACCCAGTACTTC,CASRPSYMGQRRTQYF
TRBD1,TRBJ2-7,TRBV5-1,many,TGCGCCAGCAGCTTTGGGACAGGGAGGCCAAGGGGTTTCTCCTACGAGCAGTACTTC,CASSFGTGRPRGFSYEQYF
-,TRBJ1-4,TRBV11-3,few,TGTGCCAGCGGTGCCCCGGGGGGGGTTAATGAAAAACTGTTTTTT,CASGAPGGVNEKLFF
-,TRBJ2-1,TRBV7-3,-,TGTGCCAGCAGTTTAACTTGGCAAGAGGGCAATGAGCAGTTCTTC,CASSLTWQEGNEQFF
TRBD1,TRBJ1-2,TRBV9,-,TGTGCCAGCAGCCCCAGGACAGGGGGCATTGGCTACACCTTC,CASSPRTGGIGYTF
-,TRBJ1-6,TRBV19,-,TGTGCCAGTAGTTCGCAGCGGAATTCACCCCTCCACTTT,CASSSQRNSPLHF
TRBD2,TRBJ2-1,TRBV11-2,many,TGTGCCAGTCGCGCGGGGGGCTCCTACAATGAGCAGTTCTTC,CASRAGGSYNEQFF